This T cell receptor (beta chain) was sequenced during a study of blood T cell repertoires in COVID-19. Study background: Both acute and convalescent COVID-19 samples were obtained from the United States, Italy and Spain.

The CDR3 covers 12 residues. From germline, CDR1 is SGDLS and CDR2 YYNGEE. Deletions cut 8 bases from V and 3 bases from J, with 10 bases between. Allocation to cohorts depended on clinical history reported by the participants. About this clone itself: Other DNA sequences within the sample encode an identical CDR3.

The table came from immunoSEQ multiplex PCR; TCRdb's copy has only in-frame clones and leaves some out. The sample holds roughly 190,000 clones, roughly 90% seen once. The chain combines TRBV9 with TRBJ2-3; possible D gene TRBD2, 7 bases. Sequencing was done on a sample of PBMCs or T cells enriched from blood (not recorded which). This sequence originates from a young woman who had recovered from COVID-19. CDR3 bases: TGTGCCAGTGGGGGGGCTACAGATACGCAGTATTTT. Its protein is CASGGATDTQYF.